A single sample is the source of the 24 T cell receptor beta chains below, sequenced in a study of T-cell memory formation after mild COVID-19. TCRdb used MiXCR to reprocess the 5' RACE reads, holding one entry per CDR3 protein. Of around 450,000 distinct CDR3 sequences in the sample, 20% were seen once. The sequenced material came from PBMCs or a T cell subset sorted from them (not recorded which). The receptors here all came from an adult woman who had mild COVID-19 (a few samples of this study predate the infection). Cell type and time point are not known.

This clonotype has ten or more counts. The chain recombines TRBV29-1 with TRBJ2-2; D may match TRBD1 or TRBD2 (6 bases each). The length of the CDR3 is 12 residues. Germline V gene lookup returns CDR1 SQVTM and CDR2 ANQGSEA. Trimming cost V 3 bases and J 6 bases, with 8 bases left between them. CDR3 sequence (DNA): TGCAGCGTTGATCGGGGGCCCGGGGAGCTGTTTTTT. Its translation: CSVDRGPGELFF.

This clonotype turned up a few times. The chain links TRBV10-3 to TRBJ2-3; TRBD2 matches 14 bases. CDR3 length: 17 residues. Unmatched junction bases numbered 8, after V lost 3 bases and J lost 6 bases. CDR1 and CDR2 (germline): ENHRY, SYGVKD. CDR3 protein: CAISDQTSGRAEDTQYF. The DNA for the CDR3 is TGTGCCATCAGTGACCAGACTAGCGGGAGGGCCGAGGATACGCAGTATTTT.

The rearrangement uses TRBV7-3 and TRBJ2-5; a weak D match, TRBD2 (6 bases). The V and J ends lost 5 bases and 2 bases respectively, with 12 bases between them. The CDR3 spans 14 residues. Germline loops: CDR1 SGHTA, CDR2 FQGTGA. CDR3 residues: CASSPHAGQETQYF. The CDR3 DNA sequence: TGTGCCAGCAGCCCTCATGCGGGACAAGAGACCCAGTACTTC.

This clonotype showed up just a few times. The V gene is TRBV20-1, the J gene TRBJ2-7, with 8 bases identical to TRBD1. V lost 1 base to trimming and J lost 7 bases; unmatched junction nucleotides: 9. This CDR3 comprises 14 residues. In germline, CDR1 is DFQATT, CDR2 SNEGSKA (reference sequence). The CDR3: CSARGTGRVGEQYF. For the CDR3, the DNA is TGCAGTGCTAGAGGGACAGGGAGAGTGGGGGAGCAGTACTTC.

The chain couples TRBV29-1 to TRBJ1-3; no definite D call. CDR3 length: 11 amino acids. V was clipped by 7 bases and J by 0 bases, with 4 bases between them. CDR1 SQVTM and CDR2 ANQGSEA come from the germline V gene. The CDR3 protein is CSALSGNTIYF. DNA of the CDR3: TGCAGCGCCCTCTCTGGAAACACCATATATTTT.

The table lists this clonotype with a few counts. The chain carries TRBV7-8 and TRBJ2-2, with a weak D call TRBD2 (6 bases). CDR3 size: 14 residues. Germline V gene sequence: CDR1 SGHVS, CDR2 FQNEAQ. The V end lost 6 bases, the J end lost 0 bases, and 8 bases lay between the germline ends. Here the CDR3 reads CASRGLSNTGELFF. DNA for the CDR3: TGTGCCAGCAGGGGACTTTCGAACACCGGGGAGCTGTTTTTT.

The chain employs TRBV5-1 and TRBJ1-1; unclear D gene. Germline values: CDR1 SGHRS, CDR2 YFSETQ. CDR3 length: 15 amino acids. V lost 4 bases and J lost 5, with 18 bases in between. The CDR3 region has the DNA TGCGCCAGCAGCGGCACTTACGCGGGCGCGACTGAAGCTTTCTTT. Amino acid sequence: CASSGTYAGATEAFF.

V is TRBV6-2 or TRBV6-3 and J is TRBJ1-1, with D hard to call. Trimming took 7 bases from V and 0 from J, leaving 12 bases between them. Germline V gene sequence: CDR1 MNHEY, CDR2 SVGEGT. The CDR3 sequence is 14 residues long. CDR3 nucleotides: TGTGCCAGCATACTGGACCGGGTGAACACTGAAGCTTTCTTT. Translation gives CASILDRVNTEAFF.

The V gene is TRBV7-9, the J gene TRBJ1-1; D is uncertain. Germline V lookup: CDR1 SEHNR, CDR2 FQNEAQ (reference sequence). This CDR3 has 12 residues. Deletions cut 5 bases from V and 6 bases from J, with 10 bases between. The CDR3 coding sequence is TGTGCCAGCAGCCTCCTCCCCCCTGAAGCTTTCTTT. It translates to CASSLLPPEAFF.

The V and J genes are TRBV7-2 and TRBJ2-7, with unresolved D. Germline V gene lookup returns CDR1 SGHTA and CDR2 FQGNSA. V dropped 7 bases and J dropped 2 bases, with 15 bases sitting between them. The CDR3 runs 14 residues. Here the CDR3 reads CASTPTPAPYEQYF. The CDR3 region has the DNA TGTGCCAGCACTCCTACGCCGGCCCCCTACGAGCAGTACTTC.

The V call is TRBV6-6, the J call TRBJ2-2; a possible D gene is TRBD1 (6 bases). This CDR3 region has 15 residues. V dropped 2 bases and J dropped 6 bases, with 13 bases sitting between them. Germline V lookup: CDR1 MNHNY, CDR2 SVGAGI (reference sequence). CDR3 bases: TGTGCCAGCAGTTACGGACAGAAAAAGCCCGGGGAGCTGTTTTTT. It yields the protein CASSYGQKKPGELFF.

The J gene is TRBJ1-5, the V gene TRBV20-1; unclear D gene. Looked up from germline, CDR1 is DFQATT and CDR2 is SNEGSKA (reference sequence). The V end lost 6 bases, the J end lost 3 bases, and 12 bases lay between the germline ends. The CDR3 is 13 residues long. This CDR3 reads CSAKNYHNQPQHF. As DNA, the CDR3 is TGCAGTGCCAAGAACTACCACAATCAGCCCCAGCATTTT.

The rearrangement joins TRBV29-1 to TRBJ2-1; D uncertain. The V end was cut by 0 bases, the J end by 3 bases, with 18 bases between. CDR3 length: 17 amino acids. Germline V lookup: CDR1 SQVTM, CDR2 ANQGSEA. DNA of the CDR3: TGCAGCGTTGAAGATCCACTTACTCCTTTAAGCTACAATGAGCAGTTCTTC. It encodes CSVEDPLTPLSYNEQFF.

This clonotype was seen many times. CDR3 DNA sequence: TGTGCCAGCAACCAGAGAGTAACAGGGGCGGGTACCGGGGAGCTGTTTTTT. The encoded protein is CASNQRVTGAGTGELFF. This chain uses TRBV7-9 with TRBJ2-2; TRBD1 matches at 7 bases. This CDR3 is built from 17 residues. CDR1 is SEHNR and CDR2 is FQNEAQ in the germline V gene (reference sequence). The ends lost 7 bases at V and 5 bases at J; junction bases unmatched: 16.

This clonotype has a single count. This rearrangement joins TRBV9 to TRBJ2-5; possible D gene TRBD1, 6 bases. Germline CDR1 reads SGDLS; CDR2 reads YYNGEE. The CDR3 is made up of 16 amino acids. Trimming removed 4 bases at V and 5 bases at J, with 21 bases between. Here the CDR3 DNA reads TGTGCCAGCAGCCCCAGTGGGGACATCCCGAGGGAGACCCAGTACTTC. Translation gives CASSPSGDIPRETQYF.

In its sample, this clonotype was seen a few times. This chain joins TRBV7-8 and TRBJ1-1; no reliable D call. This CDR3 comprises 14 residues. Germline CDR1 is SGHVS and CDR2 is FQNEAQ. The germline V and J ends were trimmed by 5 bases and 0 bases, with 10 bases remaining between them. The DNA of the CDR3 is TGTGCCAGCAGCCTAATTTCGATGAACACTGAAGCTTTCTTT. Encoded protein: CASSLISMNTEAFF.

This clonotype was counted only a few times. This rearrangement joins TRBV15 to TRBJ2-1, with D perhaps being TRBD1 or TRBD2 (5 bases each). The CDR3 contains 15 residues. CDR1 is LNHNV and CDR2 is YYDKDF in the germline V gene (reference sequence). Trimming removed 7 bases from V and 10 bases from J, with 23 bases in between. CDR3 amino acids: CATNRDHTTRPEQFF. CDR3 in DNA: TGTGCCACCAACCGGGACCACACCACCCGGCCAGAGCAGTTCTTC.

Details on this clonotype: At one of its ends the junction is not consistent with the germline gene, which may arise from a read error. V is TRBV4-1 and J is TRBJ1-1, with D unresolved. Germline V CDR1 and CDR2: MGHRA, YSYEKL. The length of the CDR3 is 13 residues. CDR3: CASSQFLNTEAYF. In DNA, the CDR3 is TGCGCCAGCAGCCAATTTTTGAACACTGAAGCTTACTTT.

The table lists this clonotype with a few counts. The rearrangement uses TRBV5-1 and TRBJ2-7; D may be TRBD1 or TRBD2 (6 bases each). The CDR3 is made up of 14 amino acids. The germline gives CDR1 SGHRS, CDR2 YFSETQ. Trimming took off 3 bases at V and 5 bases at J, with 15 bases between the two ends. The DNA of the CDR3 is TGCGCCAGCAGCTGGGGGCGGCGGGACGACGAGCAGTACTTC. Protein product: CASSWGRRDDEQYF.

The V gene is TRBV12-3 or TRBV12-4, the J gene TRBJ1-6, with no clear D. CDR3 length: 15 residues. The ends were cut back, 7 bases at V and 7 bases at J, with 17 bases in the middle. The CDR3 reads CASTSSGHSNSPLHF. CDR3 bases: TGTGCCAGCACCTCATCCGGGCATAGCAATTCACCCCTCCACTTT.

This clonotype turned up a few times. This chain links TRBV23-1 with TRBJ2-1; D not resolved. TRBV23-1 counts as an open reading frame of uncertain function. Trimming removed 3 bases at V and 8 bases at J, with 5 bases between. The CDR3 runs to 11 residues. CDR3 amino acids: CASSHPHEQFF. DNA for the CDR3: TGCGCCAGCAGTCACCCCCATGAGCAGTTCTTC.

This clonotype was detected only a few times. V and J are TRBV5-1 and TRBJ1-1, with unresolved D. Germline V gene data show CDR1 as SGHRS and CDR2 as YFSETQ. Trimming removed 5 bases from V and 1 base from J, with 12 bases in between. This CDR3 contains 14 residues. CDR3: CASRRRAGNTEAFF. The CDR3 DNA follows: TGCGCCAGCAGACGTCGGGCGGGGAACACTGAAGCTTTCTTT.

This clonotype was found a few times. V is TRBV5-1 and J is TRBJ2-3; 9 bases map to TRBD2. V lost 0 bases and J lost 6; bases outside the gene matches: 5. There are 15 residues in the CDR3. CDR1 SGHRS and CDR2 YFSETQ come from the germline V gene. CDR3 sequence reads: CASSLGGGRADTQYF. CDR3 nucleotide sequence: TGCGCCAGCAGCTTGGGAGGCGGGAGGGCCGATACGCAGTATTTT.

In its sample, this clonotype was seen a few times. The CDR3 reads CASSYARGEGAGELFF. The CDR3 DNA is TGTGCCAGCAGTTACGCTCGAGGAGAGGGTGCCGGGGAGCTGTTTTTT. The chain links TRBV6-5 to TRBJ2-2; maybe TRBD2 (5 bases). Germline loops: CDR1 MNHEY, CDR2 SVGAGI. V was shortened by 2 bases and J by 6 bases, with 16 bases between the two germline ends. CDR3 length equals 16 residues.